This TCR beta chain was profiled in a study of human T cells and chemical hapten exposure. Unique molecular identifiers were attached to individual cDNA molecules within the library. From the RACE reads, TCRdb called clonotypes with MiXCR, one entry per CDR3 protein. The table lists roughly 250,000 distinct CDR3 sequences, 7.5% to 9% of them singletons. CDR3 length equals 14 residues. Germline V CDR1 and CDR2: DFQATT, SNEGSKA (reference sequence). V lost 2 bases, J lost 4 bases, and 3 bases stayed unmatched. Time point: pre-sensitization, week 0. Specified treatment: therapeutic diphenylcyclopropenone sensitization with weekly scalp DPC.

The receptor was derived from a woman aged 40 to 50 with alopecia areata. Some clones in this sample may be carry-over from other donors' samples. The chain employs TRBV20-1 and TRBJ2-1; 9 bases align to TRBD2. The input for sequencing was whole blood, taken in connection with sensitization to the hapten diphenylcyclopropenone (DPC). Written as DNA, the CDR3 is TGCAGTGCTAGACGTAGCGGGAGTTACAATGAGCAGTTCTTC. Residues: CSARRSGSYNEQFF.